These 7 T cell receptor beta chains originate from one sample sequenced in a study of CD4+ T cells in melanoma. Repertoires were generated with immunoSEQ multiplex PCR, while TCRdb's copy carries only in-frame clones and drops some. The data contain roughly 150,000 clones, 92% of them singletons. These receptors were taken from a human donor with melanoma.

The chain employs TRBV7-2 and TRBJ1-6; TRBD1 might be the D (6 bases). The ends were cut back, 3 bases at V and 15 bases at J, with 12 bases in the middle. Germline V gene lookup returns CDR1 SGHTA and CDR2 FQGNSA. The CDR3 runs to 12 residues. CDR3: CASSFSQGFLHF. The CDR3 nucleotides are TGTGCCAGCAGCTTCTCACAGGGTTTCCTCCACTTT.

This clone was recorded only once. The chain couples TRBV5-4 to TRBJ1-3, with no clear D. The CDR3 extends over 14 amino acids. CDR1 SGHNT and CDR2 YYREEE come from the germline V gene (reference sequence). Trimming pared 0 bases from V and 7 bases from J, leaving 11 bases between. CDR3 coding DNA: TGTGCCAGCAGCTTGGCACCATTGAGCAACACCATATATTTT. Protein product: CASSLAPLSNTIYF.

There are a few counts of this clone. The gene calls are TRBV29-1 and TRBJ1-1, with 8 bases fitting TRBD1. CDR3 length equals 15 residues. CDR1 and CDR2 (germline): SQVTM, ANQGSEA. J gave up 0 bases and V 4 bases, and 7 bases lay outside the gene matches. CDR3 loop: CSVAPGTGLNTEAFF. Written as DNA, the CDR3 is TGCAGCGTTGCCCCCGGGACAGGTCTGAACACTGAAGCTTTCTTT.

The chain is built from TRBV18 and TRBJ2-5, with no clear D. This CDR3 region has 13 residues. Germline CDR1 KGHSH, CDR2 LQKENI. The germline V and J ends were trimmed by 6 bases and 4 bases, with 12 bases remaining between them. The chain's CDR3 is CASSRETLETQYF. Written as DNA, the CDR3 is TGTGCCAGCTCCCGTGAGACCTTAGAGACCCAGTACTTC.

This clone was detected only once. The V call is TRBV2, the J call TRBJ1-1, with 7 bases aligning to TRBD1. The CDR3 contains 16 residues. Germline assignment: CDR1 SNHLY and CDR2 FYNNEI. The V segment lost 8 bases and the J segment 5 bases; nucleotides outside the gene matches: 17. CDR3 protein: CASGPWSAGGQTEAFF. Here the CDR3 DNA reads TGTGCCAGCGGTCCATGGTCAGCAGGGGGGCAGACTGAAGCTTTCTTT.

This clone appeared a single time. The chain recombines TRBV11-3 with TRBJ2-2, with TRBD2 matching 8 bases. The germline V gene encodes CDR1 SGHNT and CDR2 YENEEA. V shed 3 bases and J 6 bases; nucleotides not matched to a gene: 9. The CDR3 runs to 16 residues. In DNA form, the CDR3 reads TGTGCCAGCAGCTTCGGAACCTCCGGGGGGGCCGGGGAGCTGTTTTTT. Its protein product is CASSFGTSGGAGELFF.

The V gene is TRBV4-1, the J gene TRBJ2-2; D is undetermined. V was cut by 1 base and J by 2 bases, with 11 bases left in between. CDR1 and CDR2 from the germline V gene are MGHRA and YSYEKL. The CDR3 is 16 residues long. For the CDR3, the DNA is TGCGCCAGCAGCCAAGTTAGTTCTACAAACACCGGGGAGCTGTTTTTT. It encodes CASSQVSSTNTGELFF.